Each of the 10 T cell receptor beta chains below was sequenced from the same sample in a study of cytomegalovirus exposure and HLA in healthy donors. Data came from immunoSEQ multiplex PCR; TCRdb stores just in-frame clones and leaves some out. The repertoire includes approximately 65,000 clones, over 95% of them detected once, and more than 3.5% sits in the top ten. The sequencing sample was made of PBMCs. Every receptor here comes from a woman under 30 in good health and CMV-seropositive.

The V gene is TRBV7-2, the J gene TRBJ1-2; a possible D gene is TRBD1 (5 bases). This CDR3 contains 14 residues. Trimming pared 1 base from V and 3 bases from J, leaving 9 bases between. CDR1 and CDR2 (germline): SGHTA, FQGNSA. The CDR3 sequence: CASSLEARDYGYTF. The CDR3 nucleotides are TGTGCCAGCAGCTTAGAAGCCAGGGACTATGGCTACACCTTC.

This clone occurred a few times. The chain employs TRBV19 and TRBJ2-7; possible D gene TRBD2, 5 bases. CDR1 is LNHDA and CDR2 is SQIVND in the germline V gene (reference sequence). V was clipped by 5 bases and J by 3 bases, with 8 bases between them. The CDR3 length is 12 residues. CDR3 loop: CASSSTSYEQYF. Written as DNA, the CDR3 is TGTGCCAGTAGTTCTACTAGCTACGAGCAGTACTTC.

V gene TRBV7-2 combines with J gene TRBJ2-3; 7 nucleotides align to TRBD1. Germline values: CDR1 SGHTA, CDR2 FQGNSA. Losses at the gene ends were 5 bases for V and 1 base for J; bases not matched to a gene: 9. This CDR3 contains 16 residues. In nucleotides, the CDR3 is TGTGCCAGCAGCCCTCAGAGGGGGCTGGGCACAGATACGCAGTATTTT. It specifies CASSPQRGLGTDTQYF.

This chain joins TRBV19 and TRBJ2-2, with D perhaps matching TRBD1 (5 bases). The germline V gene has CDR1 LNHDA and CDR2 SQIVND (reference sequence). V was clipped by 5 bases and J by 8 bases, with 15 bases between them. CDR3 length: 14 amino acids. As DNA, the CDR3 is TGTGCCAGTAGTCCCAAAGACAGAGCAGGGGAGCTGTTTTTT. Protein sequence: CASSPKDRAGELFF.

The chain joins TRBV4-3 to TRBJ2-1; D is uncertain. This CDR3 contains 16 residues. CDR1 and CDR2 from the germline V gene are LGHNA and YSLEER. Trimming shortened V by 1 base and J by 0 bases, and 10 bases separated the two germline ends. The CDR3 reads CASSQVASSSYNEQFF. The CDR3 nucleotides are TGCGCCAGCAGCCAAGTAGCCTCAAGCTCCTACAATGAGCAGTTCTTC.

This clone was seen only once. The rearrangement joins TRBV30 to TRBJ2-2; 9 bases line up with TRBD1. Germline CDR1 GTSNPN, CDR2 SVGIG (reference sequence). V trimming: 8 bases; J trimming: 4 bases; junction bases outside the gene matches: 5. The CDR3 loop spans 13 amino acids. The CDR3 is CAGWTGATGELFF. The CDR3 DNA sequence: TGTGCCGGCTGGACAGGGGCCACCGGGGAGCTGTTTTTT.

V and J are TRBV9 and TRBJ2-1, with D possibly matching TRBD2 (5 bases). The CDR3 consists of 15 residues. Per the germline V gene, CDR1 is SGDLS and CDR2 is YYNGEE. V was cut by 0 bases and J by 4 bases, with 11 bases left in between. DNA for the CDR3: TGTGCCAGCAGCGTAGTATCGGGAATGTACAATGAGCAGTTCTTC. This gives the protein CASSVVSGMYNEQFF. Supplemented by reference TRBV9 and TRBJ2-1, the full variable domain reads DSGVTQTPKHLITATGQRVTLRCSPRSGDLSVYWYQQSLDQGLQFLIQYYNGEERAKGNILERFSAQQFPDLHSELNLSSLELGDSALYFCASSVVSGMYNEQFFGPGTRLTVL.

This chain joins TRBV7-2 and TRBJ2-1; 9 nucleotides line up with TRBD2. The trim removed 5 bases at V and 5 bases at J, leaving 7 bases unmatched. This CDR3 is built from 15 residues. Germline CDR1 and CDR2: SGHTA and FQGNSA. This CDR3 is CASSPRLADNNEQFF. The CDR3 DNA is TGTGCCAGCAGCCCCCGACTAGCGGATAACAATGAGCAGTTCTTC.

The rearrangement links TRBV11-3 to TRBJ2-7; tentative D call: TRBD1 (6 bases). The CDR3 is made up of 15 amino acids. Germline assignment: CDR1 SGHNT and CDR2 YENEEA. V lost 5 bases and J 0 bases, leaving 14 bases between the germline ends. Written as DNA, the CDR3 is TGTGCCAGCAGCCCAGAGGACAGAACCTCCTACGAGCAGTACTTC. Translation gives CASSPEDRTSYEQYF.

The chain couples TRBV6-5 to TRBJ1-1; possible D gene TRBD1, 6 bases. The V end was cut by 8 bases, the J end by 0 bases, with 13 bases between. Per germline, CDR1 MNHEY and CDR2 SVGAGI. CDR3 size: 14 residues. The CDR3 loop is CASGSTGMNTEAFF. DNA for the CDR3: TGTGCCAGCGGGTCAACAGGGATGAACACTGAAGCTTTCTTT.